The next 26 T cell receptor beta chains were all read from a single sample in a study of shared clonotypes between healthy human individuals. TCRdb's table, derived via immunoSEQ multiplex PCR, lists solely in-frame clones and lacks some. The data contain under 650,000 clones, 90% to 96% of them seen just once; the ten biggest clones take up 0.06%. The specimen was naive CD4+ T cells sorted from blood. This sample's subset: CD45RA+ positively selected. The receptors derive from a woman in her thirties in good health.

The CDR3 reads CASSPKSGSRAGELFF. In DNA form, the CDR3 reads TGTGCCAGCAGTCCCAAAAGCGGGAGCAGGGCCGGGGAGCTGTTTTTT. This chain links TRBV27 with TRBJ2-2, with 8 bases aligning to TRBD2. The CDR3 is 16 residues long. Germline CDR1 and CDR2: MNHEY and SMNVEV (reference sequence). Losses at the gene ends were 5 bases for V and 6 bases for J; bases not matched to a gene: 11.

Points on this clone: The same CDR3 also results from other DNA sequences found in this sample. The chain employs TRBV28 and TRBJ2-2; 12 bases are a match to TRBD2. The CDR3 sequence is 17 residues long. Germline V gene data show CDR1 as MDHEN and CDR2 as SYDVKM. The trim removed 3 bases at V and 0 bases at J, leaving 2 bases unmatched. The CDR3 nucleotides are TGTGCCAGCAGTTTGCCTAGCGGGGGGGCGAACACCGGGGAGCTGTTTTTT. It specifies CASSLPSGGANTGELFF.

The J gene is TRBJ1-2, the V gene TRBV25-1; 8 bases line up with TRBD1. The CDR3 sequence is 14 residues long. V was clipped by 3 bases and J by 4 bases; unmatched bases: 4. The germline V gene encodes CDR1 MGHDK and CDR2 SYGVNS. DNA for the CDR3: TGTGCCAGCAGTGAGAATACAGGGGGCTATGGCTACACCTTC. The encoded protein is CASSENTGGYGYTF.

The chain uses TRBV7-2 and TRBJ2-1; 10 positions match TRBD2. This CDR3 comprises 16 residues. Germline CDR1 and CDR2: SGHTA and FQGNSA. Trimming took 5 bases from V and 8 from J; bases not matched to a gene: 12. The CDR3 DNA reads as TGTGCCAGCAGCCAACGGGGTAGCGGGAGGATATATGAGCAGTTCTTC. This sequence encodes CASSQRGSGRIYEQFF.

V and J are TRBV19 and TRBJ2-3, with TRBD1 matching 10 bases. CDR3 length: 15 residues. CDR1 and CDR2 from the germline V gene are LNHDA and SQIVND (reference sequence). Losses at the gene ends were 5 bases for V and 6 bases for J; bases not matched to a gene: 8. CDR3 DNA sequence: TGTGCCAGTAGTGTCGACAGGGGGCTGGTTGATACGCAGTATTTT. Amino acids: CASSVDRGLVDTQYF.

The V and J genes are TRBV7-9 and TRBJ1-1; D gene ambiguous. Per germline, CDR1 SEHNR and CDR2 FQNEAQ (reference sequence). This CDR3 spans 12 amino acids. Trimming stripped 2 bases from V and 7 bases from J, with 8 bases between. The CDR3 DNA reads TGTGCCAGCAGCTTACACGGAGGTGAAGCTTTCTTT. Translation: CASSLHGGEAFF.

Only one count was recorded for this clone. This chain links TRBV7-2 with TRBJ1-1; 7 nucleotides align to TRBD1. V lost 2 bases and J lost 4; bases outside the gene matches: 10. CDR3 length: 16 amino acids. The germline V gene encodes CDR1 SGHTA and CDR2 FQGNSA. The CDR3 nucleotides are TGTGCCAGCAGCTTATTCTTGACAGGGCGGCCCACTGAAGCTTTCTTT. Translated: CASSLFLTGRPTEAFF.

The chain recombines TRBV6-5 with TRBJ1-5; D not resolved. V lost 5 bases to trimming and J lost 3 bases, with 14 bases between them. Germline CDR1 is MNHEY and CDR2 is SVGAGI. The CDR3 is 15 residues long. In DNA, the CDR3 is TGTGCCAGCAGTCACACCCGGACCCACAATCAGCCCCAGCATTTT. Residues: CASSHTRTHNQPQHF.

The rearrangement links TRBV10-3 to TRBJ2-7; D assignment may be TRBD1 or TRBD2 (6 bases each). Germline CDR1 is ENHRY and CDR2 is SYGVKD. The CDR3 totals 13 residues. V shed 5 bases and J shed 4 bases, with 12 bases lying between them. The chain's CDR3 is CAISSGGGYEQYF. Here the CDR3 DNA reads TGTGCCATCAGTTCCGGGGGCGGGTACGAGCAGTACTTC.

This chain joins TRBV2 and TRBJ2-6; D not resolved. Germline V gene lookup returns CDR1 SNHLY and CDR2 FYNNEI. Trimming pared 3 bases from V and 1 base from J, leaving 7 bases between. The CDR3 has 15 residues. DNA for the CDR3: TGTGCCAGCAGTGAGTCGAGGTCTGGGGCCAACGTCCTGACTTTC. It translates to CASSESRSGANVLTF.

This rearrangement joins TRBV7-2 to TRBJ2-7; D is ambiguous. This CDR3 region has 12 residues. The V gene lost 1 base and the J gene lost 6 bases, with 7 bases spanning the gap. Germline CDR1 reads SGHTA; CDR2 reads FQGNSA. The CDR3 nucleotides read TGTGCCAGCAGCTTAGATTTACGCGAGCAGTACTTC. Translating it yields CASSLDLREQYF.

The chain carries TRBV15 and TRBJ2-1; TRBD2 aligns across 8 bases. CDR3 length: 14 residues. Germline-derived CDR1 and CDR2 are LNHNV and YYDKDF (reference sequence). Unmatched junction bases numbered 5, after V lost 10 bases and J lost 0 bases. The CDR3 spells CAIGSGSSYNEQFF. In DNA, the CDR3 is TGTGCCATCGGAAGCGGGAGCTCCTACAATGAGCAGTTCTTC.

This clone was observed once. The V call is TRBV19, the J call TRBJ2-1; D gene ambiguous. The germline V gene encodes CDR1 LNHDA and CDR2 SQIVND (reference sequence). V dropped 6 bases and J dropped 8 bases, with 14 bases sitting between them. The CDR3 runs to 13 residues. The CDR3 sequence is CASSNPPRYEQFF. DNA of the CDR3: TGTGCCAGTAGCAACCCCCCTCGATATGAGCAGTTCTTC.

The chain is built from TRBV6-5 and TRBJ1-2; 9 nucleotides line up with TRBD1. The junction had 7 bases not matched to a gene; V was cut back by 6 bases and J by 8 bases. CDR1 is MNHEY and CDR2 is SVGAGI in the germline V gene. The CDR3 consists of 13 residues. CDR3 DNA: TGTGCCAGCAGGCCGGGACAGGGACGCGGCTACACCTTC. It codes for CASRPGQGRGYTF.

CDR3 amino acids: CASSLAWTTEAFF. CDR3 sequence (DNA): TGTGCCAGCAGCTTAGCATGGACAACGGAAGCTTTCTTT. The chain uses TRBV7-2 and TRBJ1-1, with D possibly TRBD1 on 5 matching bases. Germline V lookup: CDR1 SGHTA, CDR2 FQGNSA. Trimming pared 0 bases from V and 8 bases from J, leaving 10 bases between. The CDR3 spans 13 residues.

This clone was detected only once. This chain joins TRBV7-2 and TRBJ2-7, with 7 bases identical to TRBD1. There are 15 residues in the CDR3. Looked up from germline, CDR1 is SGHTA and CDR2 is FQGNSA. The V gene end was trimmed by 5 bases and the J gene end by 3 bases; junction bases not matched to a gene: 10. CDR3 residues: CASSPPDRRIYEQYF. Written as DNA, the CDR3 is TGTGCCAGCAGCCCGCCGGACAGGCGCATCTACGAGCAGTACTTC.

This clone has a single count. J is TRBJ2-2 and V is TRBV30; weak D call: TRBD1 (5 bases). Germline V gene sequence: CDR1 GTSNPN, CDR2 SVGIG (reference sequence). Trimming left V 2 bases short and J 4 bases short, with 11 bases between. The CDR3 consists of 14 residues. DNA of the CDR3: TGTGCCTGGAGTCGTCAGGGTGGCACCGGGGAGCTGTTTTTT. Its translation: CAWSRQGGTGELFF.

The CDR3 sequence: CASSLDLGPTNEKLFF. In DNA form, the CDR3 reads TGCGCCAGCAGCTTGGATCTGGGACCAACTAATGAAAAACTGTTTTTT. The chain uses TRBV5-1 and TRBJ1-4; weak D call: TRBD1 (5 bases). The CDR3 sequence is 16 residues long. Trimming left V 0 bases short and J 0 bases short, with 9 bases between. Germline V CDR1 and CDR2: SGHRS, YFSETQ.

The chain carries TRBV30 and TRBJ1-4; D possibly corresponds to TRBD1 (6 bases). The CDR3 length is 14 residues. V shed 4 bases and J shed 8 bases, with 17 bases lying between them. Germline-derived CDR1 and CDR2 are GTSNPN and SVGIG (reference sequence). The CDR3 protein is CAWTKGITGEKLFF. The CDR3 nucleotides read TGTGCCTGGACCAAGGGCATTACAGGGGAAAAACTGTTTTTT.

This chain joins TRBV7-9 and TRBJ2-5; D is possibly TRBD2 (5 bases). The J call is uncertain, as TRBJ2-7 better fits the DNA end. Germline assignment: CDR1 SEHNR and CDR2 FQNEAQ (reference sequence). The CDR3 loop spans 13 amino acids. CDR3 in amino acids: CASSVGDLDEQYF. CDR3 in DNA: TGTGCCAGCAGCGTGGGAGATTTGGACGAGCAGTACTTC.

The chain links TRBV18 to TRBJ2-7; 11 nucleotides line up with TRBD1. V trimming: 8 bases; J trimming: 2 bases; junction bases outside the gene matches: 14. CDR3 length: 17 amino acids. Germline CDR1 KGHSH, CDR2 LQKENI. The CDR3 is CASTSGTGGLRTYEQYF. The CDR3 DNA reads TGTGCCAGCACCTCCGGGACAGGGGGTCTCCGTACCTACGAGCAGTACTTC.

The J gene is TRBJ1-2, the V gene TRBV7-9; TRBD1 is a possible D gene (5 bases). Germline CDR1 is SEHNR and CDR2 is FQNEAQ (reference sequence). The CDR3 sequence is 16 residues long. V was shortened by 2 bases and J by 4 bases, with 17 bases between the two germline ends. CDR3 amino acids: CASSLYGAGRTYGYTF. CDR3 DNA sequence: TGTGCCAGCAGCTTATATGGCGCAGGGCGTACCTATGGCTACACCTTC.

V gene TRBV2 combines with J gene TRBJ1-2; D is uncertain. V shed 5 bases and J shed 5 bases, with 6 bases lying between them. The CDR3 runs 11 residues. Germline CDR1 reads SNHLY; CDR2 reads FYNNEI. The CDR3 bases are TGTGCCAGCAGTTTGGAGTATGGCTACACCTTC. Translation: CASSLEYGYTF.

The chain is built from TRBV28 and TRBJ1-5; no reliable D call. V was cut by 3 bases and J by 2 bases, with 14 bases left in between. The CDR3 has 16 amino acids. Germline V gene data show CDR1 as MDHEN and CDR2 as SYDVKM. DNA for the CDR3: TGTGCCAGCAGTTTGGATGCGGGTGCTGGCAATCAGCCCCAGCATTTT. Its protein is CASSLDAGAGNQPQHF.

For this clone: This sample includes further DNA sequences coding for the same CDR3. DNA for the CDR3: TGTGCCACCAGCTCTCAGACGGGGAACACTGAAGCTTTCTTT. It encodes CATSSQTGNTEAFF. V gene TRBV15 combines with J gene TRBJ1-1; D is unresolved. Trimming removed 5 bases at V and 1 base at J, with 11 bases between. CDR1 LNHNV and CDR2 YYDKDF come from the germline V gene (reference sequence). This CDR3 has 14 amino acids.

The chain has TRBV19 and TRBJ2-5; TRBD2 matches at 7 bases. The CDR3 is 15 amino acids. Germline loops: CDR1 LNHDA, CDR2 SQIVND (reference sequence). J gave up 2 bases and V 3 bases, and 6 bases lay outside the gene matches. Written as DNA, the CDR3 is TGTGCCAGTAGTATCTTCGGGGGGAAACAAGAGACCCAGTACTTC. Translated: CASSIFGGKQETQYF.